These 32 T cell receptor beta chains came from one sample sequenced in a study of T cells in women clearing cervical HPV infection. This table comes from immunoSEQ multiplex PCR, and its TCRdb copy is limited to in-frame clones, with some not included. This sample's table has just over 20,000 clones. The sequenced sample consisted of blood buffy coat. These receptors were obtained from a woman aged 18-70 years with a cervical HPV16 infection that either progressed to CIN3+ or cleared (not recorded which).

As for this clone: The read stops 3 residues short of the end of the CDR3; the missing end is completed from the germline J gene. The chain couples TRBV19 to TRBJ2-1; no clear D. V was pared by 9 bases and J by 3 bases, with 9 bases between. The CDR3 totals 12 residues. Germline lookup yields CDR1 LNHDA and CDR2 SQIVND (reference sequence). CDR3 DNA (partial): TGTGCCAGCCAGGCCTTCTACAATGAG. This sequence encodes CASQAFYNE. The whole CDR3 region reads CASQAFYNEQFF.

Note on this clone: The read halts 3 residues ahead of the CDR3 end, with the missing end drawn from the germline J gene. V is TRBV19 and J is TRBJ1-2; 7 bases fit TRBD1. Germline-derived CDR1 and CDR2 are LNHDA and SQIVND (reference sequence). The CDR3 contains 13 residues. This CDR3 is CASSFGPGGDYTF. CDR3 DNA, as far as it was read: TGTGCCAGTTCCTTCGGCCCAGGGGGTGAC.

Worth noting for this clone: With the read ending 3 residues before the CDR3 end, the germline J gene is used to fill in that end. The chain couples TRBV29-1 to TRBJ1-5; 9 bases match TRBD1. The CDR3 totals 13 residues. Trimming took 4 bases from V and 4 from J; bases not matched to a gene: 2. Germline-derived CDR1 and CDR2 are SQVTM and ANQGSEA. Incomplete CDR3 DNA: TGCAGCGTTGGACAGGGGGGAAATCAGCCC. Translation: CSVGQGGNQP. The whole CDR3 protein reads CSVGQGGNQPQHF.

Turning to this clone: The CDR3 end is not reached by the read, which stops 3 residues before it; the germline J gene fills it in. The V and J genes are TRBV19 and TRBJ1-2, with D uncertain. From germline, CDR1 is LNHDA and CDR2 SQIVND (reference sequence). CDR3 length: 14 residues. The V gene lost 4 bases and the J gene lost 7 bases, with 16 bases spanning the gap. Partial CDR3 DNA: TGTGCCAGTAGTAAGGTACCCCACAAGGGTGGC. This translates into CASSKVPHKGG. The CDR3, in full, reads CASSKVPHKGGYTF.

As for this clone: One end of the junction varies from germline; a read error may be responsible. The read is 3 residues too short to cover the CDR3 end, so that end is filled in from the germline J gene. The chain uses TRBV4-2 and TRBJ2-7, with a possible D match to TRBD1 (5 bases). The CDR3 sequence is 16 residues long. Germline CDR1 and CDR2: LGHNA and YNFKEQ. The CDR3 sequence: CASSQEARLQGPEQYF. The DNA read from the CDR3 is TGCGCCAGCAGCCAAGAGGCCAGACTCCAGGGTCCCGAG.

On this clone itself: The CDR3 goes on 3 residues after the read ends, and that part is filled in from the germline J gene. This chain links TRBV7-2 with TRBJ2-7; D unclear. Trimming took 4 bases from V and 3 from J, leaving 7 bases between them. CDR3 length equals 12 residues. Germline CDR1 SGHTA, CDR2 FQGNSA. The sequenced CDR3 bases are TGTGCCAGCAGCTCCTCAGTCTACGAG. It codes for CASSSSVYE. The complete CDR3 protein is CASSSSVYEQYF.

The CDR3 region is CSARDENLAGINEQFF. The sequenced part of the CDR3 DNA is TGCAGTGCTAGAGATGAGAACCTAGCGGGGATTAATGAG. The J gene is TRBJ2-1, the V gene TRBV20-1; 9 bases match TRBD2. The read falls 3 residues short of the CDR3 end, and the missing part is taken from the germline J gene. The CDR3 spans 16 residues. V trimming: 0 bases; J trimming: 7 bases; junction bases outside the gene matches: 10. Germline values: CDR1 DFQATT, CDR2 SNEGSKA (reference sequence).

On this clone: The read terminates 3 residues ahead of where the CDR3 ends, so the germline J gene completes it. The genes are TRBV7-3 and TRBJ1-4, with 7 nucleotides matching TRBD1. Germline CDR1 and CDR2: SGHTA and FQGTGA. The CDR3 runs to 15 residues. The CDR3 region is CASSLKKGAGSPLFF. The CDR3 bases that were read are TGTGCCAGCAGCTTAAAAAAGGGGGCAGGTTCACCA.

Concerning this clone itself: The CDR3 end falls 3 residues outside the read, so it is completed with the germline J gene. V gene TRBV18 combines with J gene TRBJ1-2, with 7 bases fitting TRBD1. CDR3 size: 17 residues. CDR1 is KGHSH, CDR2 LQKENI, per germline. The CDR3 loop is CASSPAFGYRGTDTYTF. Incomplete CDR3 DNA: TGTGCCAGCTCACCCGCCTTTGGGTACAGGGGCACAGATACC.

Concerning this clone: The sequence runs out 3 residues before the end of the CDR3; the remainder is reconstructed from the germline J gene. The chain employs TRBV7-8 and TRBJ2-2; 7 nucleotides agree with TRBD1. This CDR3 has 14 amino acids. Germline V gene lookup returns CDR1 SGHVS and CDR2 FQNEAQ. The covered CDR3 bases are TGTGCCAGCAGCTCCCCGGGACAGTCTGAAAAG. Encoded protein: CASSSPGQSEK. The full-length CDR3 reads as CASSSPGQSEKLFF.

Of note for this clone: Sequencing ends 3 residues short of the CDR3 end; the germline J gene provides the rest. V gene TRBV7-3 combines with J gene TRBJ2-7, with TRBD2 matching 8 bases. Trimming at V came to 3 bases and at J to 3 bases, leaving 4 bases not matched to a gene. Per germline, CDR1 SGHTA and CDR2 FQGTGA. The CDR3 is made up of 14 amino acids. The covered CDR3 bases are TGTGCCAGCAGCTTGGGACTAGGGGGCTACGAG. Amino acids: CASSLGLGGYE. The whole CDR3 reads CASSLGLGGYEQYF.

Turning to this clone: The sequenced fragment ends 3 residues before the CDR3 boundary, so the rest is inferred from the germline J gene. The chain couples TRBV7-2 to TRBJ1-4; D might be TRBD1 (5 bases). From germline, CDR1 is SGHTA and CDR2 FQGNSA. CDR3 length equals 15 residues. CDR3 bases read: TGTGCCAGCAGCAGCGGTGGGGGGTCTAATTCACCA. Its protein is CASSSGGGSNSP. In full, the CDR3 reads CASSSGGGSNSPLFF.

As concerns this clone: The sequenced fragment ends 3 residues before the CDR3 boundary, so the rest is inferred from the germline J gene. The rearrangement links TRBV23-1 to TRBJ1-6; TRBD1 is a possible D gene (6 bases). TRBV23-1 is known as an ORF, though its function is uncertain. V gave up 0 bases and J gave up 9 bases, with 15 bases separating them. This CDR3 has 16 amino acids. Here the CDR3 reads CASSQSEQGTISPLHF. CDR3 DNA (partial): TGCGCCAGCAGTCAATCGGAGCAGGGGACGATTTCACCC.

Worth noting for this clone: The read falls 3 residues short of the CDR3 end, and the missing part is taken from the germline J gene. The J gene is TRBJ2-2, the V gene TRBV6-1; D possibly corresponds to TRBD2 (5 bases). This CDR3 region has 16 residues. Germline assignment: CDR1 MNHNS and CDR2 SASEGT. V shed 2 bases and J shed 5 bases, with 15 bases lying between them. CDR3 sequence: CASSERAPPGTGELFF. The part of the CDR3 DNA that was read is TGTGCCAGCAGTGAAAGGGCCCCGCCGGGGACCGGGGAG.

Comments on this clone: The CDR3 end lies 3 residues beyond the end of the read and is filled in from the germline J gene. The chain recombines TRBV7-9 with TRBJ1-2; 7 bases match TRBD1. This CDR3 is built from 12 residues. Germline V lookup: CDR1 SEHNR, CDR2 FQNEAQ (reference sequence). The CDR3 is CASSQGGRDYTF. The DNA read from the CDR3 is TGTGCCAGCAGCCAGGGGGGAAGGGAC.

Regarding this clone: The sequence runs out 3 residues before the end of the CDR3; the remainder is reconstructed from the germline J gene. This chain links TRBV7-3 with TRBJ2-5; unclear D gene. V was cut by 7 bases and J by 4 bases, with 19 bases left in between. The CDR3 extends over 15 amino acids. Germline V gene lookup returns CDR1 SGHTA and CDR2 FQGTGA. The CDR3 bases that were read are TGTGCCAGCACTTTAATGAAGGGCTCGCCAGAGACC. As protein: CASTLMKGSPET. The full CDR3 is CASTLMKGSPETQYF.

About this clone: Read data end 3 residues before the CDR3 end; the end is taken from the germline J gene. The chain uses TRBV14 and TRBJ1-6; 7 bases map to TRBD1. With 0 bases clipped from V and 11 bases from J, the junction kept 4 bases outside the gene matches. Germline V lookup: CDR1 SGHDN, CDR2 FVKESK. CDR3 size: 14 residues. Partial CDR3 DNA: TGTGCCAGCAGCCAAGAGACAGGGAGGGCACCC. Protein product: CASSQETGRAP. The full CDR3 sequence reads CASSQETGRAPLHF. Looking up the rest from reference TRBV14 and TRBJ1-6 gives the full variable domain: EAGVTQFPSHSVIEKGQTVTLRCDPISGHDNLYWYRRVMGKEIKFLLHFVKESKQDESGMPNNRFLAERTGGTYSTLKVQPAELEDSGVYFCASSQETGRAPLHFGNGTRLTVT.

In the case of this clone: The CDR3 end falls 3 residues outside the read, so it is completed with the germline J gene. This chain links TRBV6-4 with TRBJ1-5; D is possibly TRBD1 (6 bases). Between the trimmed V and J ends, which lost 5 bases and 7 bases, there was a span of 12 bases. Germline V gives CDR1 MRHNA, CDR2 SNTAGT. The CDR3 is 13 residues long. Partial CDR3 DNA: TGTGCCAGCAGTCGAACAGGGCGCCAGCCC. Its protein is CASSRTGRQP. The CDR3 as a whole reads CASSRTGRQPQHF.

To note about this clone: From the germline J gene comes the end of the CDR3, since the read stops 3 residues before it. The chain links TRBV29-1 to TRBJ2-4; TRBD1 aligns across 8 bases. CDR3 length: 14 residues. Losses at the gene ends were 3 bases for V and 3 bases for J; bases not matched to a gene: 4. Germline V CDR1 and CDR2: SQVTM, ANQGSEA. CDR3 residues: CSVDRTGSKNIQYF. Incomplete CDR3 DNA: TGCAGCGTTGACCGGACAGGGAGCAAAAACATT.

The CDR3 loop reads CASTPGQGYSPLHF. The covered CDR3 bases are TGTGCCAGTACCCCGGGACAGGGGTATTCACCC. The chain recombines TRBV19 with TRBJ1-6, with 10 bases lining up with TRBD1. The read terminates 3 residues ahead of where the CDR3 ends, so the germline J gene completes it. CDR1 LNHDA and CDR2 SQIVND come from the germline V gene (reference sequence). This CDR3 is built from 14 residues. V shed 7 bases, J shed 8 bases, and the junction held 5 bases outside the gene matches. Drawing the rest from reference TRBV19 and TRBJ1-6, the complete variable domain is DGGITQSPKYLFRKEGQNVTLSCEQNLNHDAMYWYRQDPGQGLRLIYYSQIVNDFQKGDIAEGYSVSREKKESFPLTVTSAQKNPTAFYLCASTPGQGYSPLHFGNGTRLTVT.

As for this clone: The read terminates 3 residues before the CDR3 end, so the remaining end is supplied by the germline J gene. This chain links TRBV6-4 with TRBJ2-3, with D perhaps matching TRBD2 (7 bases). This CDR3 is 16 amino acids long. Germline values: CDR1 MRHNA, CDR2 SNTAGT. Trimming took 0 bases from V and 1 from J, leaving 11 bases between them. Partial CDR3 DNA: TGTGCCAGCAGTGACTCAAAGGGGGGGGGCACAGATACG. Translated, it gives CASSDSKGGGTDT. The complete CDR3 reads CASSDSKGGGTDTQYF.

A remark on this clone: The read finishes 3 residues shy of the CDR3 end, and the germline J gene is used to complete it. The J gene is TRBJ1-2, the V gene TRBV7-9; no firm D call. Germline V gene lookup returns CDR1 SEHNR and CDR2 FQNEAQ (reference sequence). This CDR3 spans 13 amino acids. The CDR3 reads CASSLDSRSGYTF. The CDR3 DNA, read in part, is TGTGCCAGCAGCTTAGACTCACGAAGCGGC.

Points on this clone: The CDR3 goes on 3 residues after the read ends, and that part is filled in from the germline J gene. The chain recombines TRBV6-1 with TRBJ2-2; 7 nucleotides agree with TRBD1. Germline loops: CDR1 MNHNS, CDR2 SASEGT. This CDR3 is built from 14 residues. The CDR3: CASSVQGENSPLFF. CDR3 DNA (partial): TGTGCCAGCAGTGTGCAGGGGGAAAATTCACCG.

Points on this clone: The observed sequence ends 3 residues before the CDR3 terminus, with the missing tail filled in from the germline J gene. The chain carries TRBV7-9 and TRBJ1-2, with 7 nucleotides matching TRBD1. Germline assignment: CDR1 SEHNR and CDR2 FQNEAQ (reference sequence). This CDR3 is built from 15 residues. The CDR3 here is CASSFETGTRNDYTF. The CDR3 bases that were read are TGTGCCAGCAGCTTCGAGACAGGGACCCGGAATGAC. Combining the CDR3 with reference TRBV7-9 and TRBJ1-2 gives the whole variable domain DTGVSQNPRHKITKRGQNVTFRCDPISEHNRLYWYRQTLGQGPEFLTYFQNEAQLEKSRLLSDRFSAERPKGSFSTLEIQRTEQGDSAMYLCASSFETGTRNDYTFGSGTRLTVV.

Points on this clone: The read comes to an end 3 residues before the CDR3 does, leaving the germline J gene to fill in the end. The V call is TRBV7-2, the J call TRBJ1-2, with D unclear. The V gene's germline CDR1 is SGHTA and CDR2 FQGNSA. This CDR3 is built from 13 residues. Partial CDR3 DNA: TGTGCCAGCAGCACCGACCACGACAATGAC. Translation: CASSTDHDND. The CDR3 in its entirety is CASSTDHDNDYTF.

With regard to this clone: The read terminates 3 residues before the CDR3 end, so the remaining end is supplied by the germline J gene. The chain combines TRBV2 with TRBJ2-7, with D uncertain. Germline CDR1 reads SNHLY; CDR2 reads FYNNEI. The CDR3 is made up of 13 amino acids. The V end lost 3 bases, the J end lost 4 bases, and 10 bases lay between the germline ends. CDR3 DNA (partial): TGTGCCAGCAGTGATTCCCCAGCGTACGAG. Translation: CASSDSPAYE. The full CDR3 sequence reads CASSDSPAYEQYF. The variable domain in full, completed from reference TRBV2 and TRBJ2-7, reads EPEVTQTPSHQVTQMGQEVILRCVPISNHLYFYWYRQILGQKVEFLVSFYNNEISEKSEIFDDQFSVERPDGSNFTLKIRSTKLEDSAMYFCASSDSPAYEQYFGPGTRLTVT.

In the case of this clone: Sequencing ends 3 residues short of the CDR3 end; the germline J gene provides the rest. This chain uses TRBV29-1 with TRBJ2-2; 10 nucleotides line up with TRBD1. The ends lost 4 bases at V and 4 bases at J; junction bases unmatched: 6. Germline values: CDR1 SQVTM, CDR2 ANQGSEA. This CDR3 has 15 amino acids. The CDR3 loop is CSVGTGTGVTGELFF. The CDR3 DNA, read in part, is TGCAGCGTTGGGACCGGGACAGGGGTCACCGGGGAG.

A word on this clone: The read terminates 3 residues ahead of where the CDR3 ends, so the germline J gene completes it. This chain joins TRBV19 and TRBJ2-4, with D possibly matching TRBD1 (5 bases). Per the germline V gene, CDR1 is LNHDA and CDR2 is SQIVND (reference sequence). The CDR3 is 13 amino acids. CDR3 sequence: CASSIRAGYGQYF. CDR3 bases read: TGTGCCAGTAGTATCCGGGCAGGGTATGGT.

This CDR3 is CASSIGAGGMEKLFF. The CDR3 DNA, read in part, is TGTGCCAGTAGTATAGGGGCAGGGGGTATGGAAAAA. V usage is TRBV19 and J usage is TRBJ1-4; 7 bases match TRBD1. Read data end 3 residues before the CDR3 end; the end is taken from the germline J gene. V lost 1 base to trimming and J lost 8 bases; unmatched junction nucleotides: 7. Per germline, CDR1 LNHDA and CDR2 SQIVND (reference sequence). This CDR3 region has 15 residues.

Judged by frequency, this clone is medium-sized. With the read ending 3 residues before the CDR3 end, the germline J gene is used to fill in that end. This chain links TRBV14 with TRBJ1-2, with 7 nucleotides matching TRBD1. The germline V gene encodes CDR1 SGHDN and CDR2 FVKESK. The CDR3 is 14 amino acids. The sequenced CDR3 bases are TGTGCCAGCAGCCCCCTAGGAGGGGGCGGAGGC. Protein product: CASSPLGGGGG. The full-length CDR3 reads as CASSPLGGGGGYTF.

Points on this clone: The read halts 3 residues ahead of the CDR3 end, with the missing end drawn from the germline J gene. J is TRBJ2-3 and V is TRBV19, with 7 nucleotides matching TRBD1. CDR3 length: 15 amino acids. From germline, CDR1 is LNHDA and CDR2 SQIVND (reference sequence). The CDR3 reads CASSIGQGVQETQYF. The CDR3 bases that were read are TGTGCCAGTAGTATCGGGCAGGGGGTTCAAGAGACG.

A remark on this clone: Read data end 3 residues before the CDR3 end; the end is taken from the germline J gene. The chain has TRBV28 and TRBJ1-1; D gene uncertain. CDR1 and CDR2 (germline): MDHEN, SYDVKM. This CDR3 is built from 13 residues. V gave up 2 bases and J gave up 0 bases, with 4 bases separating them. The CDR3 is CASSLTMNTEAFF. The DNA read from the CDR3 is TGTGCCAGCAGTTTAACAATGAACACTGAA.